The T cell receptor beta chain described here comes from a study of beta chain features in type 1 diabetes. Study-wide results and limits: Among patients with Type 1 diabetes, TCRB CDR3s were moderately but significantly shorter in every one of the four CD4+ subsets.

The entirety of the isolated RNA underwent reverse transcription, so expressed TCRB transcripts were sequenced. Only in-frame clones appear in the TCRdb table, and some are missing; sequencing was by immunoSEQ multiplex PCR. Of around 500,000 clones listed, 9.5% to 12% were seen once; the top ten hold 0.046%. As to this clone: The antigen is unknown.

The germline CDR1 and CDR2 sequences are SGHRS and YFSETQ. V shed 7 bases and J shed 5 bases, with 19 bases lying between them. The CDR3 has 15 amino acids. The sequenced sample was naive CD4+ T cells from blood. This clonotype was sampled from a woman in her late teens or twenties in good health. The rearrangement joins TRBV5-1 to TRBJ2-1; D may match TRBD1 or TRBD2 (5 bases each). The CDR3 here is CASESGPGRDNEQFF. CDR3 bases: TGCGCCAGCGAGTCGGGACCGGGTCGGGACAATGAGCAGTTCTTC. The variable domain in full, completed from reference TRBV5-1 and TRBJ2-1, reads KAGVTQTPRYLIKTRGQQVTLSCSPISGHRSVSWYQQTPGQGLQFLFEYFSETQRNKGNFPGRFSGRQFSNSRSEMNVSTLELGDSALYLCASESGPGRDNEQFFGPGTRLTVL.